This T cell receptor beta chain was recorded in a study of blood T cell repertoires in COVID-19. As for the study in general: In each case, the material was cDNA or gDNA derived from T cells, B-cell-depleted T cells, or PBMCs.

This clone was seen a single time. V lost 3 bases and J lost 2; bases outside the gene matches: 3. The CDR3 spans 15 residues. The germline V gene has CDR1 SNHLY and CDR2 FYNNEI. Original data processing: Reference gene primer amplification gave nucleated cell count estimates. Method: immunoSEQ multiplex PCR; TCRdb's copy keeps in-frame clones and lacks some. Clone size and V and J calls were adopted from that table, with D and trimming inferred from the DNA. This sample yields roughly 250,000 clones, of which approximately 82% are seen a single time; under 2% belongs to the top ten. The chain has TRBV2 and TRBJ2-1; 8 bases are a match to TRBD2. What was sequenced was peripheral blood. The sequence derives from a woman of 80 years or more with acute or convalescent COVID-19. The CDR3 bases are TGTGCCAGCAGTGATGCGGGGGGCCCCTACAATGAGCAGTTCTTC. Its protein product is CASSDAGGPYNEQFF.